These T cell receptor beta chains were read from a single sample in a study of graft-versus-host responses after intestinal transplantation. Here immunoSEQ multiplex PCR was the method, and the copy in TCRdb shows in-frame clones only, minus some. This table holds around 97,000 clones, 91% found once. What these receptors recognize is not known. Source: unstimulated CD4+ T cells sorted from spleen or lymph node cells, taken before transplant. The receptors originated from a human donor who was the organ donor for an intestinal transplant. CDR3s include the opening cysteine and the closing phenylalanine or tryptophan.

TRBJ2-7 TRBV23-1 CASSQSRLGLRSYEQYF
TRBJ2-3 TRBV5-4 CASSSSTDTQYF
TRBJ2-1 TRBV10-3 CAIRGIRGGYNEQFF
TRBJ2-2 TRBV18 CASSPRVAGMNTGELFF
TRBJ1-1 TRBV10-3 CAISEFEQGANTEAFF
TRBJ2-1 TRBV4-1 CASTNLAGEKTYNEQFF
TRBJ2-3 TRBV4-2 CASSQDQAGRTDTQYF
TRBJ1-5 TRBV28 CASSTTGLYQPQHF
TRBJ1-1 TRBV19 CASSIRGNTEAFF
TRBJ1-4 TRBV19 CASREGTGQSFWVEKLFF
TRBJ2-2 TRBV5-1 CASSLIGGANTGELFF
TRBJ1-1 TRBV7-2 CASSLRGDEAFF
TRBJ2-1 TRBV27 CATSLPGLAGGLGEQFF
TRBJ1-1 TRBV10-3 CAISVRGRGTEAFF
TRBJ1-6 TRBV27 CASSRTADNSPLHF
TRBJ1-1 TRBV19 CASSTGRGEAFF
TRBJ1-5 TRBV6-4 CAAARPYSNQPQHF
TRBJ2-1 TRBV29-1 CSVGGGATYNEQFF
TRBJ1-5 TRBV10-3 CAISAFPGGADQPQHF
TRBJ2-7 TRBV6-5 CASSYSSGGEQYF
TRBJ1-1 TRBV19 CASSSEPDRPNTEAFF
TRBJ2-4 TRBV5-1 CASSLGQGADIQYF
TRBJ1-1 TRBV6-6 CASSPPGNTEAFF
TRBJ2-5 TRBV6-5 CASSYTGLAGKTQYF
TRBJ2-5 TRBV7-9 CASSPGGGVETQYF
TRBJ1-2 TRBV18 CASSPLGQGANYGYTF
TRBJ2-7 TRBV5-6 CASTFGLSYEQYF
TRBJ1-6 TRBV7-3 CASSAQGGRDSPLHF
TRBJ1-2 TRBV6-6 CASSLDRGRSGYTF
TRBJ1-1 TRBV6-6 CASSPDRVNTEAFF
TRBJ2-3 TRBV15 CATSIPGGSTDTQYF
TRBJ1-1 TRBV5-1 CASRPTGMNTEAFF
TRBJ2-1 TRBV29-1 CSVKPRLAEHNEQFF
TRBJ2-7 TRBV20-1 CSAPQLDRRYF
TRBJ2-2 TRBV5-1 CASSGQANTGELFF
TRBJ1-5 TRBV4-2 CASSSLNGQPQHF
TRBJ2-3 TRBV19 CASSIDMRVTQYF
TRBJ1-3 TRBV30 CAWTGGNTIYF
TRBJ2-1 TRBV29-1 CSVLGQVEQFF
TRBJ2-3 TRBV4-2 CASSQALRLAGGTDTQYF
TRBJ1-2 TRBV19 CASSSDRGIIGYTF
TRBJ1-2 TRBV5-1 CASSSTSGDLGGYTF
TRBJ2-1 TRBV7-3 CASSLSGSSGVRGEQFF
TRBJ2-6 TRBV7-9 CASSARRWGPGANVLTF
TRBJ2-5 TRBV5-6 CASSLGPEETQYF
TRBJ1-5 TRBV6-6 CASTPGGGNWHF
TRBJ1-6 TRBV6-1 CASRAGPYNSPLHF